The 10 T cell receptor beta chains below all came from one sample that was sequenced in a study of OX40 agonist ivuxolimab in advanced cancers. Clones were sequenced by immunoSEQ multiplex PCR, and TCRdb holds only the in-frame ones, with some missing. The table includes about 79,000 clones, about 90% detected once. Sequencing used CD4+ or CD8+ T cells sorted from blood, obtained in a trial of the OX40 agonist ivuxolimab. The receptors come from an adult with an advanced solid tumor such as melanoma, head and neck, liver or kidney cancer.

The chain has TRBV6-6 and TRBJ2-5; D is uncertain. In germline, CDR1 is MNHNY, CDR2 SVGAGI (reference sequence). The ends were cut back, 0 bases at V and 0 bases at J, with 8 bases in the middle. This CDR3 is 15 amino acids long. In DNA, the CDR3 is TGTGCCAGCAGTTACTCGAGTCCTTACCAAGAGACCCAGTACTTC. Translation gives CASSYSSPYQETQYF.

This clone was counted only a few times. The V gene is TRBV7-2, the J gene TRBJ1-1, with a possible D match to TRBD1 (5 bases). The germline V and J ends were trimmed by 4 bases and 7 bases, with 10 bases remaining between them. Germline V gene data show CDR1 as SGHTA and CDR2 as FQGNSA. The CDR3 runs to 12 residues. In nucleotides, the CDR3 is TGTGCCAGCAGCTCCGGGACTAATGAAGCTTTCTTT. This gives the protein CASSSGTNEAFF.

The chain links TRBV28 to TRBJ1-3; 7 nucleotides align to TRBD1. CDR1 MDHEN and CDR2 SYDVKM come from the germline V gene. The CDR3 has 15 amino acids. The V segment lost 6 bases and the J segment 0 bases; nucleotides outside the gene matches: 5. CDR3 sequence: CASRRGDSSGNTIYF. The CDR3 nucleotides read TGTGCCAGCAGGAGGGGGGACAGCTCTGGAAACACCATATATTTT.

The chain recombines TRBV11-3 with TRBJ2-4, with 9 bases that match TRBD1. The CDR3 is 17 amino acids. Germline CDR1 and CDR2: SGHNT and YENEEA. With V trimmed by 2 bases and J by 3 bases, 8 bases remained unmatched. In DNA form, the CDR3 reads TGTGCCAGCAGCTTATACAGCACAGGGGGCGGCAAAAACATTCAGTACTTC. Amino acids: CASSLYSTGGGKNIQYF.

The chain recombines TRBV5-1 with TRBJ2-5; D may be TRBD2 (5 bases). V was shortened by 0 bases and J by 1 base, with 7 bases between the two germline ends. CDR3 size: 14 residues. The germline CDR1 and CDR2 sequences are SGHRS and YFSETQ. This CDR3 reads CASSLVSAQETQYF. CDR3 bases: TGCGCCAGCAGCTTGGTTAGCGCCCAAGAGACCCAGTACTTC.

V gene TRBV30 combines with J gene TRBJ1-4; D may be TRBD1 (5 bases). Germline CDR1 GTSNPN, CDR2 SVGIG (reference sequence). The CDR3 length is 14 residues. The V end was cut by 2 bases, the J end by 4 bases, with 11 bases between. CDR3 loop: CAWSTGTVNEKLFF. The CDR3 DNA follows: TGTGCCTGGAGTACCGGGACGGTTAATGAAAAACTGTTTTTT.

This sequence joins TRBV10-3 and TRBJ1-1; 7 nucleotides align to TRBD1. V trimming: 7 bases; J trimming: 5 bases; junction bases outside the gene matches: 10. CDR1 is ENHRY, CDR2 SYGVKD, per germline. The CDR3 sequence is 14 residues long. The CDR3 sequence is CAITKDREATEAFF. For the CDR3, the DNA is TGTGCCATCACTAAAGACAGGGAGGCTACTGAAGCTTTCTTT.

The chain carries TRBV5-6 and TRBJ2-1, with D possibly being TRBD2 (6 bases). This CDR3 has 16 amino acids. Trimming stripped 4 bases from V and 4 bases from J, with 18 bases between. From germline, CDR1 is SGHDT and CDR2 YYEEEE. The CDR3 bases are TGTGCCAGCAGCCCGGGACGCGGGGCGCCTTACAATGAGCAGTTCTTC. It translates to CASSPGRGAPYNEQFF.

A single count supports this clone. The chain employs TRBV7-9 and TRBJ2-3, with D unresolved. This CDR3 has 14 residues. V gave up 1 base and J gave up 2 bases, with 7 bases separating them. CDR1 is SEHNR and CDR2 is FQNEAQ in the germline V gene (reference sequence). The CDR3 sequence is CASSLGQFTDTQYF. DNA for the CDR3: TGTGCCAGCAGCTTAGGGCAGTTCACAGATACGCAGTATTTT.

The chain couples TRBV5-1 to TRBJ2-1, with 10 positions matching TRBD2. This CDR3 is built from 15 residues. Germline loops: CDR1 SGHRS, CDR2 YFSETQ. V was pared by 5 bases and J by 0 bases, with 2 bases of the junction left unmatched. CDR3 loop: CASSLAGDSYNEQFF. As DNA, the CDR3 is TGCGCCAGCAGTCTAGCGGGAGACTCCTACAATGAGCAGTTCTTC.